These 23 T cell receptor beta chains share one sample of origin, sequenced in a study of blood T cells in healthy people across ages. Then a second PCR, running about 6 to 11 cycles, was carried out with a sample-barcoded 5' primer and a J-beta primer mix. One entry per CDR3 protein, called by TCRdb with MiXCR from the 5' RACE reads. The data contain more than 650,000 distinct CDR3 sequences, about a fifth of them singletons. Source material: blood. The receptors derive from a man aged 70-80 years in good health.

The count of this clonotype is one. V and J are TRBV20-1 and TRBJ1-1; TRBD1 matches at 9 bases. CDR3 length equals 14 residues. Germline-derived CDR1 and CDR2 are DFQATT and SNEGSKA (reference sequence). V lost 3 bases, J lost 4 bases, and 6 bases stayed unmatched. The chain's CDR3 is CSASEQGAPTEAFF. The CDR3 coding sequence is TGCAGTGCTAGTGAACAGGGGGCGCCCACTGAAGCTTTCTTT.

This clonotype was counted between two and nine times. The chain combines TRBV5-1 with TRBJ2-3; maybe TRBD1 (5 bases). V was pared by 5 bases and J by 6 bases, with 13 bases between. The length of the CDR3 is 13 residues. Germline-derived CDR1 and CDR2 are SGHRS and YFSETQ. The CDR3 nucleotides are TGCGCCAGCAGGCCAGGGATAACGGATACGCAGTATTTT. It codes for CASRPGITDTQYF.

This chain joins TRBV18 and TRBJ2-7, with 9 bases identical to TRBD1. Losses at the gene ends were 3 bases for V and 3 bases for J; bases not matched to a gene: 6. Germline V lookup: CDR1 KGHSH, CDR2 LQKENI. The CDR3 spans 15 residues. Here the CDR3 reads CASSPDPGQGYEQYF. CDR3 nucleotides: TGTGCCAGCTCACCCGATCCGGGACAGGGCTACGAGCAGTACTTC.

V and J are TRBV7-8 and TRBJ1-2, with 7 positions matching TRBD1. Looked up from germline, CDR1 is SGHVS and CDR2 is FQNEAQ. Trimming removed 5 bases from V and 4 bases from J; junction bases left unmatched: 10. This CDR3 comprises 15 residues. The CDR3 DNA follows: TGTGCCAGCAGCCCAACAGGGGAGGGGGGCTATGGCTACACCTTC. It yields the protein CASSPTGEGGYGYTF.

The chain uses TRBV7-2 and TRBJ2-5; D ambiguous. Trimming removed 5 bases from V and 5 bases from J, with 15 bases in between. This CDR3 is 14 amino acids long. Germline V gene sequence: CDR1 SGHTA, CDR2 FQGNSA. The CDR3 loop is CASSPDLPSETQYF. DNA of the CDR3: TGTGCCAGCAGCCCCGACCTTCCTTCTGAGACCCAGTACTTC.

Turning to this clonotype: The junction departs from germline at one end; a sequencing error may be responsible. The J gene is TRBJ1-2, the V gene TRBV5-1, with D maybe TRBD1 (5 bases). This CDR3 is built from 15 residues. Looked up from germline, CDR1 is SGHRS and CDR2 is YFSETQ. The CDR3 sequence: CASSLTDPRDYGYTF. The CDR3 nucleotides are TGCGCCAGCAGCTTGACAGATCCCCGGGACTATGGTTACACCTTC.

The chain employs TRBV21-1 and TRBJ1-4; the table gives TRBD1 as D, unverified against the DNA. TRBV21-1 has pseudogene status. This CDR3 has 13 residues. CDR3 DNA: TGTGCCAGCAGCAAAGTTGCAGGGGGAAAACTGTTTTTT. Its protein product is CASSKVAGGKLFF.

The V call is TRBV10-3, the J call TRBJ1-2; the D is unclear. The CDR3 has 12 residues. Trimming took 3 bases from V and 3 from J, leaving 5 bases between them. Per germline, CDR1 ENHRY and CDR2 SYGVKD. The CDR3 bases are TGTGCCATCAGTGACGGGGACTATGGCTACACCTTC. Its protein product is CAISDGDYGYTF.

This clonotype has only a few counts. The CDR3 DNA is TGTGCCTGGAGTGTAGGCCAGGGGGCTTTCTTT. As protein: CAWSVGQGAFF. The V and J genes are TRBV30 and TRBJ1-1; perhaps TRBD1 as D (6 bases). This CDR3 is 11 amino acids long. V was clipped by 0 bases and J by 11 bases, with 10 bases between them. The germline CDR1 and CDR2 sequences are GTSNPN and SVGIG (reference sequence).

This clonotype has a handful of counts. The CDR3 is CSAVRTGANTGELFF. The DNA for the CDR3 is TGCAGTGCTGTCCGAACAGGGGCGAACACCGGGGAGCTGTTTTTT. This chain uses TRBV20-1 with TRBJ2-2, with 7 bases aligning to TRBD1. The CDR3 is 15 residues long. Trimming removed 5 bases from V and 0 bases from J; junction bases left unmatched: 6. Looked up from germline, CDR1 is DFQATT and CDR2 is SNEGSKA (reference sequence).

This clonotype was observed a handful of times. The genes are TRBV6-5 and TRBJ1-2; TRBD1 matches at 7 bases. The V gene's germline CDR1 is MNHEY and CDR2 SVGAGI. This CDR3 contains 14 residues. J gave up 4 bases and V 5 bases, and 7 bases lay outside the gene matches. This CDR3 is CASSTLGQLYGYTF. The CDR3 nucleotides are TGTGCCAGCAGTACCTTGGGACAGCTCTATGGCTACACCTTC.

This clonotype was picked up a small number of times. This sequence joins TRBV5-1 and TRBJ1-2; D may be TRBD1 (6 bases). The CDR3 runs to 18 residues. Trimming removed 2 bases at V and 4 bases at J, with 24 bases between. In germline, CDR1 is SGHRS, CDR2 YFSETQ. CDR3 protein: CASSFLGDKGFKAYGYTF. DNA for the CDR3: TGCGCCAGCAGCTTCCTCGGGGACAAGGGTTTCAAAGCCTATGGCTACACCTTC.

This clonotype was detected a few times. This chain connects TRBV6-2 or TRBV6-3 to TRBJ2-1; 11 nucleotides line up with TRBD2. The better agreement between TRBJ2-7 and the DNA end casts doubt on the J call. This CDR3 region has 14 residues. The germline CDR1 and CDR2 sequences are MNHEY and SVGEGT. CDR3 sequence: CASSSGLAAYEQYV. CDR3 nucleotides: TGTGCCAGCAGTTCGGGACTAGCGGCTTACGAGCAGTACGTC.

This clonotype was detected only once. The chain combines TRBV20-1 with TRBJ2-3, with D possibly TRBD2 on 5 matching bases. The germline CDR1 and CDR2 sequences are DFQATT and SNEGSKA (reference sequence). This CDR3 has 16 amino acids. With 0 bases removed from V and 4 bases from J, the gap between germline ends came to 17 bases. In nucleotides, the CDR3 is TGCAGTGCTAGAGATTTTAAGCGGATGGGTCCAGATACGCAGTATTTT. It translates to CSARDFKRMGPDTQYF.

The chain has TRBV10-3 and TRBJ2-1; D gene ambiguous. Germline V gene lookup returns CDR1 ENHRY and CDR2 SYGVKD. V gave up 5 bases and J gave up 12 bases, with 17 bases separating them. CDR3 length: 13 residues. This CDR3 is CAISPSQPMGQFF. CDR3 bases: TGTGCCATCAGTCCCTCACAGCCAATGGGGCAGTTCTTC.

The chain carries TRBV24-1 and TRBJ1-3; 8 positions match TRBD1. The CDR3 runs to 17 residues. Germline values: CDR1 KGHDR, CDR2 SFDVKD. V lost 4 bases and J lost 2; bases outside the gene matches: 9. CDR3 residues: CATSDGQGFNPGNTIYF. The CDR3 nucleotides are TGTGCCACCAGTGACGGACAGGGATTTAATCCTGGAAACACCATATATTTT.

This clonotype was seen a handful of times. V and J are TRBV20-1 and TRBJ1-1; D remains ambiguous. This CDR3 region has 13 residues. Germline V lookup: CDR1 DFQATT, CDR2 SNEGSKA (reference sequence). With 6 bases removed from V and 7 bases from J, the gap between germline ends came to 18 bases. The CDR3: CSARRDSRGEAFF. CDR3 DNA: TGCAGTGCGCGAAGGGATAGCCGGGGTGAAGCTTTCTTT.

The chain joins TRBV5-5 to TRBJ2-1; D is undetermined. Near its end, the DNA agrees better with TRBJ2-7, so the J call may be wrong. Germline CDR1 is SGHKS and CDR2 is YYEKEE (reference sequence). The CDR3 runs to 12 residues. CDR3 sequence (DNA): TGTGCCAGCAGCTTCGAGTCCTACGAGCAGTACTTC. Its translation is CASSFESYEQYF.

Remarks on this clonotype: Sequence at one end of the junction differs from germline and may be a read error. The gene calls are TRBV2 and TRBJ2-7; no reliable D call. Germline values: CDR1 SNHLY, CDR2 FYNNEI. The CDR3 loop spans 12 amino acids. The CDR3 sequence is CASSDYNGIRIF. CDR3 coding DNA: TGTGCCAGCAGTGACTACAATGGTATAAGGATCTTC. The full variable domain, rest sourced from reference TRBV2 and TRBJ2-7, is EPEVTQTPSHQVTQMGQEVILRCVPISNHLYFYWYRQILGQKVEFLVSFYNNEISEKSEIFDDQFSVERPDGSNFTLKIRSTKLEDSAMYFCASSDYNGIRIFGPGTRLTVT.

The chain recombines TRBV12-3 or TRBV12-4 with TRBJ1-4; D is undetermined. The CDR3 totals 14 residues. V was shortened by 8 bases and J by 3 bases, with 13 bases between the two germline ends. The chain's CDR3 is CASGRGTANEKLFF. The CDR3 coding sequence is TGTGCCAGCGGTCGGGGAACCGCTAATGAAAAACTGTTTTTT.

This clonotype was counted a few times. This chain links TRBV7-2 with TRBJ1-1; perhaps TRBD1 as D (6 bases). V was shortened by 5 bases and J by 1 base, with 14 bases between the two germline ends. The CDR3 is 15 residues long. Germline CDR1 SGHTA, CDR2 FQGNSA. The CDR3 nucleotides read TGTGCCAGCAGCCTAATGCCGACAGGGAACACTGAAGCTTTCTTT. Its protein product is CASSLMPTGNTEAFF.

The gene calls are TRBV15 and TRBJ1-2; no firm D call. V was pared by 0 bases and J by 8 bases, with 13 bases between. In germline, CDR1 is LNHNV, CDR2 YYDKDF (reference sequence). This CDR3 is 14 amino acids long. The CDR3 region is CATSRDSLASGYTF. CDR3 nucleotide sequence: TGTGCCACCAGCAGAGACAGTCTAGCTAGCGGCTACACCTTC.

This clonotype has more than one count but fewer than ten. This chain connects TRBV3-1 to TRBJ2-1; D is perhaps TRBD1 (6 bases). V gave up 8 bases and J gave up 4 bases, with 18 bases separating them. This CDR3 has 15 amino acids. Germline V CDR1 and CDR2: LGHDT, YNNKEL (reference sequence). CDR3 sequence: CASRIEQGYYNEQFF. The CDR3 DNA is TGTGCCAGCCGGATCGAGCAGGGGTATTACAATGAGCAGTTCTTC.